The 5 T cell receptor beta chains below come from one sample, sequenced in a study of T cells in Graves' hyperthyroidism and ophthalmopathy (dated by TCRdb to between 2017 and 2020). Library prep was done by multiplex PCR. Sequencing relied on an Illumina HiSeq 2000. TCR beta CDR3 regions were amplified from RNA transcripts. The TCR CDR3 was subjected to a first round of RT-PCR using the HTBI primer set and the Qiagen OneStep RT-PCR kit. Through fastp at Q25 and MiXCR, TCRdb rebuilt clones from the public reads, retaining in-frame beta chains. CDR3 protein sequences are deduplicated, and each keeps its most common genes and DNA. The sample table lists around 250,000 distinct CDR3 sequences, roughly 22% of them with a count of one. Approximately 32% of the sample is held by the ten biggest clonotypes. Source material: blood. These receptors all stem from a middle-aged woman with Graves' ophthalmopathy.

V usage is TRBV2 and J usage is TRBJ1-5; 11 positions agree with TRBD1. The CDR3 is 17 amino acids. The germline V gene encodes CDR1 SNHLY and CDR2 FYNNEI. The V segment lost 4 bases and the J segment 0 bases; nucleotides outside the gene matches: 5. The CDR3 DNA reads TGTGCCAGCAGTGGGGACAGGGGGAGCCTTAGCAATCAGCCCCAGCATTTT. As protein: CASSGDRGSLSNQPQHF.

The sample holds many counts of this clonotype. The rearrangement links TRBV7-6 to TRBJ2-7; D gene unclear. CDR3 length: 14 residues. Germline CDR1 reads SGHVS; CDR2 reads FNYEAQ. V was trimmed by 6 bases and J by 0 bases, leaving 12 bases between them. CDR3 coding DNA: TGTGCCAGCAGTAGTGAGACCAGCTCCTACGAGCAGTACTTC. Protein sequence: CASSSETSSYEQYF.

This clonotype appeared many times. V and J are TRBV6-1 and TRBJ2-7; TRBD1 matches at 11 bases. Germline CDR1 is MNHNS and CDR2 is SASEGT. The CDR3 is made up of 17 amino acids. Trimming cost V 0 bases and J 7 bases; bases outside gene matches: 11. CDR3 loop: CASSEAVPGTGGMEQYF. CDR3 DNA: TGTGCCAGCAGTGAAGCTGTCCCGGGGACAGGGGGGATGGAGCAGTACTTC.

This clonotype was seen many times. The chain links TRBV30 to TRBJ2-7; tentative D call: TRBD1 (6 bases). Trimming took 1 base from V and 3 from J, leaving 7 bases between them. The CDR3 consists of 12 residues. CDR1 and CDR2 from the germline V gene are GTSNPN and SVGIG (reference sequence). CDR3 sequence (DNA): TGTGCCTGGAGTGGGACAGTCTACGAGCAGTACTTC. It is translated as CAWSGTVYEQYF.

This clonotype was seen ten or more times. This rearrangement joins TRBV6-2 or TRBV6-3 to TRBJ2-2; perhaps TRBD1 as D (5 bases). CDR3 length: 14 amino acids. From germline, CDR1 is MNHEY and CDR2 SVGEGT. The germline V and J ends were trimmed by 5 bases and 1 base, with 8 bases remaining between them. DNA for the CDR3: TGTGCCAGCAGTCCCACAGGGAACACCGGGGAGCTGTTTTTT. This encodes CASSPTGNTGELFF.